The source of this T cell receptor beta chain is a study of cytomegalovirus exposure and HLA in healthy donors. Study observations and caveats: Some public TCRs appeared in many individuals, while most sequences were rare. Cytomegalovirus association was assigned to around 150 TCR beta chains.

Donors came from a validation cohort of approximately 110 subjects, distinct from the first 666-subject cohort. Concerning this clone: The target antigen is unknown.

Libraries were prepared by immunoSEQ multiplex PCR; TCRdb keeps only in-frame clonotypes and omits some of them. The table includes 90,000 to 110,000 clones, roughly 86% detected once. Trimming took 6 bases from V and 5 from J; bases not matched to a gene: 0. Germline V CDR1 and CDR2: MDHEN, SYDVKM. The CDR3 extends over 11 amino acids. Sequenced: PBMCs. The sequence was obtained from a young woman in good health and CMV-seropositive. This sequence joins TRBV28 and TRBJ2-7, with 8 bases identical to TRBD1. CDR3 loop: CASRDRDEQYF. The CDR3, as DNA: TGTGCCAGCAGGGACAGGGACGAGCAGTACTTC.